This is a list of T cell receptor beta chains from one sample in a study of OX40 agonist ivuxolimab in advanced cancers. Profiling relied on immunoSEQ multiplex PCR, and the TCRdb table lists in-frame clones only, not all of them. The repertoire holds fewer than 25,000 clones, with over 70% as singletons. Here the sequenced sample was CD4+ or CD8+ T cells sorted from blood, taken in a trial of the OX40 agonist ivuxolimab. These receptors came from an adult with an advanced solid tumor such as melanoma, head and neck, liver or kidney cancer. Both conserved end residues are part of each CDR3. The D gene is left open where the match is weak. Only some rows state a clone size, as once, few, many or a class for expanded clones.

clone_size: NA; v_call: TRBV2; d_call: NA; j_call: TRBJ1-6; cdr3_nt: TGTGCCAGCAGTGAAACAGCGCCGGGGGGTTCACCCCTCCACTTT; cdr3_aa: CASSETAPGGSPLHF
clone_size: NA; v_call: TRBV7-6; d_call: NA; j_call: TRBJ2-1; cdr3_nt: TGTGCCAGCAGTTCTAATCCGGAGGGGTCGGGTGAGCAGTTCTTC; cdr3_aa: CASSSNPEGSGEQFF
clone_size: NA; v_call: TRBV25-1; d_call: TRBD2; j_call: TRBJ2-7; cdr3_nt: TGTGCCAGCAGTGAATTCCCTAGCGGGGACTCCTACGAGCAGTACTTC; cdr3_aa: CASSEFPSGDSYEQYF
clone_size: few; v_call: TRBV19; d_call: NA; j_call: TRBJ2-1; cdr3_nt: TGTGCCAGTAGTCTGCTCAGGGATAGTGAGCAGTTCTTC; cdr3_aa: CASSLLRDSEQFF
clone_size: few; v_call: TRBV5-6; d_call: TRBD2; j_call: TRBJ2-7; cdr3_nt: TGTGCCAGCAGCTTGAAACTAGCGGAGGGGTACGAGCAGTACTTC; cdr3_aa: CASSLKLAEGYEQYF
clone_size: few; v_call: TRBV5-1; d_call: NA; j_call: TRBJ2-1; cdr3_nt: TGCGCCAGCAGCTTGGAGGGGACGGACTACAATGAGCAGTTCTTC; cdr3_aa: CASSLEGTDYNEQFF
clone_size: NA; v_call: TRBV7-9; d_call: NA; j_call: TRBJ2-2; cdr3_nt: TGTGCCAGCAGCCCACTGCAGGCGTACACCGGGGAGCTGTTTTTT; cdr3_aa: CASSPLQAYTGELFF
clone_size: NA; v_call: TRBV27; d_call: NA; j_call: TRBJ2-3; cdr3_nt: TGTGCCAGCAGTTCCTTAGCCAGCACAGATACGCAGTATTTT; cdr3_aa: CASSSLASTDTQYF
clone_size: NA; v_call: TRBV9; d_call: TRBD1; j_call: TRBJ2-5; cdr3_nt: TGTGCCAGCAGCGTAGAGGGACAGGGGGCGCGGGAGACCCAGTACTTC; cdr3_aa: CASSVEGQGARETQYF
clone_size: NA; v_call: TRBV4-1; d_call: NA; j_call: TRBJ1-5; cdr3_nt: TGCGCCAGCAGCCAAGAAGGGCAGGGGAGCAATCAGCCCCAGCATTTT; cdr3_aa: CASSQEGQGSNQPQHF
clone_size: NA; v_call: TRBV5-1; d_call: NA; j_call: TRBJ2-7; cdr3_nt: TGCGCCAGCATCCGCGGAATAGCGGAATACGAGCAGTACTTC; cdr3_aa: CASIRGIAEYEQYF
clone_size: NA; v_call: TRBV4-1; d_call: TRBD2; j_call: TRBJ2-3; cdr3_nt: TGCGCCAGCAGCCTTCTAGCGGGGGCCAGAGATACGCAGTATTTT; cdr3_aa: CASSLLAGARDTQYF
clone_size: NA; v_call: TRBV5-6; d_call: TRBD1; j_call: TRBJ2-1; cdr3_nt: TGTGCCAGCAGCCCCGGACAGGGAGCCTACAATGAGCAGTTCTTC; cdr3_aa: CASSPGQGAYNEQFF